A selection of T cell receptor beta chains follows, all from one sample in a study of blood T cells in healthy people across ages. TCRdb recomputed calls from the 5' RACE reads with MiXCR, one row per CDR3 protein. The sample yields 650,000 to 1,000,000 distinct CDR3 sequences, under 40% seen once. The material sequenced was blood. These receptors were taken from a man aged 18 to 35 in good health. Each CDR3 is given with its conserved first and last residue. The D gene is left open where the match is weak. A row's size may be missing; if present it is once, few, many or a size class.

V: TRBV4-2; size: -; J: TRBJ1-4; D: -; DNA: TGTGCCAGCAGCCAAGTTTCAGAAGCTAATGAAAAACTGTTTTTT; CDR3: CASSQVSEANEKLFF
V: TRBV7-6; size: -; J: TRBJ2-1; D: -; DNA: TGTGCCAGCAGCTTCCATCAGAGGAATGAGCAGTTCTTC; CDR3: CASSFHQRNEQFF
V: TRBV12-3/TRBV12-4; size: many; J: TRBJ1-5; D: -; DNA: TGTGCCAGCAGTTTTGGTCAGCCCCAGCATTTT; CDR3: CASSFGQPQHF
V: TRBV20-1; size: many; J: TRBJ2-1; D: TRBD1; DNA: TGCAGTGCTAGGCGACAGGGTAGGAATGAGCAGTTCTTC; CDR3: CSARRQGRNEQFF
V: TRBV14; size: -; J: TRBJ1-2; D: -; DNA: TGTGCCAGCGGCCAATCCGAAAGGGCTGGCTATGGCTACACCTTC; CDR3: CASGQSERAGYGYTF
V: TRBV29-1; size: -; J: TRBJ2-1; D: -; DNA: TGCAGCGTTGGGGGGGACAGAAACTCCTACAATGAGCAGTTCTTC; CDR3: CSVGGDRNSYNEQFF
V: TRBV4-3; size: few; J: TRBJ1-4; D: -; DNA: TGCGCCAGCAGCCCGACGCCAACTAATGAAAAACTGTTTTTT; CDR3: CASSPTPTNEKLFF
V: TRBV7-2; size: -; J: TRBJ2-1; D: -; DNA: TGTGTCAGCAGCTTAGCATTTTCAGGGACATACAATGAGCAGTTCTTC; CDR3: CVSSLAFSGTYNEQFF
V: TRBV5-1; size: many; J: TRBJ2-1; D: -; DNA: TGCGCCAGCAGCTTGGAACCAGGGACCAACGATGAGCAGTTCTTC; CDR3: CASSLEPGTNDEQFF
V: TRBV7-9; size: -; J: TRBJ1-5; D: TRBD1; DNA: TGTGCCAGCAGCTTAGATGGGACAGGTAGTCAGACCCAGCATTTT; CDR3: CASSLDGTGSQTQHF
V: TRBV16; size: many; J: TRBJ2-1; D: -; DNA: TGTGCCAGCAGCCAACAACCATCAGGCTACAATGAGCAGTTCTTC; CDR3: CASSQQPSGYNEQFF
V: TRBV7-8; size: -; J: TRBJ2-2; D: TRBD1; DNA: TGTGCCAGCAGCTTAATCAGGGGGCCCGGGGAGCTGTTTTTT; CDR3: CASSLIRGPGELFF
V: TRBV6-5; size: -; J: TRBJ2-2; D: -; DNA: TGTGCCAGCAGGGATAGCACCGGGGAGCTGTTTTTT; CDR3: CASRDSTGELFF
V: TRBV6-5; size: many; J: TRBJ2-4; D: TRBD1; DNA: TGTGCCAGCAGTTACTTCCGGGACAGCAGATCGAATAAAAACATTCAGTACTTC; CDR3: CASSYFRDSRSNKNIQYF
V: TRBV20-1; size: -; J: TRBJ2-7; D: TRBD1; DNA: TGCAGTGTCAGGGACAGGTCATACGAGCAGTACTTC; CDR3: CSVRDRSYEQYF
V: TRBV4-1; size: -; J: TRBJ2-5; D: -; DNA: TGCGCCAGCAGCCAACAGGTAGAGGGGCAAGAGACCCAGTACTTC; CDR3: CASSQQVEGQETQYF